Listed below are T cell receptor beta chains from one sample, sequenced in a study of T-cell memory formation after mild COVID-19. In TCRdb, the 5' RACE reads were re-called with MiXCR into one record per CDR3 protein. The table includes more than 150,000 distinct CDR3 sequences, about a fifth detected once. The sequenced sample was PBMCs or a T cell subset sorted from them (not recorded which). These receptors came from an adult woman who had mild COVID-19 (a few samples of this study predate the infection). Cell type and time point are not known. Both conserved end residues are part of each CDR3. The D gene is left open where the match is weak. The size of a clone is reported for some rows only, either as once, few or many, or as a class for expanded clones.

clone_size,d_call,v_call,j_call,cdr3_length,cdr3_aa,cdr3_nt
few,-,TRBV4-2,TRBJ2-1,14,CASSQVLDSSEQFF,TGTGCCAGCAGCCAAGTCCTGGATTCGAGTGAGCAGTTCTTC
-,-,TRBV6-5,TRBJ2-2,17,CASSYEGTGLNTGELFF,TGTGCCAGCAGTTACGAGGGCACCGGATTAAACACCGGGGAGCTGTTTTTT
-,TRBD1,TRBV18,TRBJ2-3,12,CASQGQRDTQYF,TGTGCCAGCCAGGGACAGAGGGATACGCAGTATTTT
few,-,TRBV7-9,TRBJ2-7,12,CATGDRSYEQYF,TGTGCCACCGGGGATAGGTCCTACGAGCAGTACTTC
few,-,TRBV20-1,TRBJ2-7,14,CSAREKFGVYEQYF,TGCAGTGCTAGAGAAAAGTTTGGAGTTTACGAGCAGTACTTC
-,-,TRBV7-6,TRBJ2-2,14,CASSFRGKTGELFF,TGTGCCAGCAGCTTTAGAGGGAAAACCGGGGAGCTGTTTTTT
few,-,TRBV27,TRBJ2-3,16,CASSLSAGGRTDTQYF,TGTGCCAGCAGTTTAAGTGCAGGGGGGCGCACAGATACGCAGTATTTT
few,-,TRBV7-2,TRBJ1-5,16,CASSFWDTDSNQPQHF,TGTGCCAGCAGCTTCTGGGACACAGATAGCAATCAGCCCCAGCATTTT
-,TRBD2,TRBV2,TRBJ2-7,14,CASGGGGRPGEQYF,TGTGCCAGTGGCGGGGGGGGACGGCCGGGAGAGCAGTACTTC
-,-,TRBV7-9,TRBJ2-5,13,CASSLLNPETQYF,TGTGCCAGCAGCTTACTAAATCCCGAGACCCAGTACTTC
once,TRBD2,TRBV6-2/TRBV6-3,TRBJ2-2,15,CASRNWDYSTGELFF,TGTGCCAGCAGGAATTGGGACTATTCGACCGGGGAGCTGTTTTTT
few,TRBD2,TRBV6-2/TRBV6-3,TRBJ2-1,15,CASAAAWGGWNEQFF,TGTGCCAGCGCAGCGGCCTGGGGGGGTTGGAATGAGCAGTTCTTC
many,-,TRBV11-2,TRBJ2-1,10,CASSFGEQFF,TGTGCCAGCAGCTTCGGTGAGCAGTTCTTC
-,-,TRBV4-1,TRBJ2-1,15,CASSQAWPSYNEQFF,TGCGCCAGCAGCCAAGCCTGGCCAAGCTACAATGAGCAGTTCTTC
few,-,TRBV27,TRBJ2-7,13,CASSGKATYEQYF,TGTGCCAGCAGCGGGAAGGCGACCTACGAGCAGTACTTC
-,-,TRBV6-5,TRBJ2-1,15,CASSSPGPGSNEQFF,TGTGCCAGCAGCTCCCCCGGCCCCGGGTCCAATGAGCAGTTCTTC
-,-,TRBV7-2,TRBJ2-4,17,CASSLGVRGLAKNIQYF,TGTGCCAGCAGCTTAGGTGTACGGGGACTAGCCAAAAACATTCAGTACTTC
-,-,TRBV5-1,TRBJ2-2,14,CASSLAYYTGELFF,TGCGCCAGCAGCTTGGCATATTACACCGGGGAGCTGTTTTTT
many,-,TRBV20-1,TRBJ2-7,11,CSARQSYEQYF,TGCAGTGCTAGACAGAGCTACGAGCAGTACTTC
-,-,TRBV27,TRBJ2-1,13,CASGPLGNNEQFF,TGTGCCAGCGGCCCCCTGGGGAACAATGAGCAGTTCTTC
many,-,TRBV6-2/TRBV6-3,TRBJ2-7,14,CASSYGSSAYGQYF,TGTGCCAGCAGTTACGGCTCGTCAGCCTACGGGCAGTACTTC
-,TRBD2,TRBV11-1,TRBJ2-3,15,CASDWASGLTDTQYF,TGTGCCTCCGATTGGGCTAGCGGCCTCACAGATACGCAGTATTTT
-,TRBD2,TRBV10-3,TRBJ2-7,15,CAISGPQTSGDEQYF,TGTGCCATCAGTGGCCCTCAGACTAGCGGGGACGAGCAGTACTTC
-,TRBD1,TRBV12-3/TRBV12-4,TRBJ1-5,12,CASLQGGSPQHF,TGTGCCAGCTTACAGGGGGGGTCCCCCCAGCATTTT
few,TRBD2,TRBV7-8,TRBJ2-3,15,CASSSLLADTDTQYF,TGTGCCAGCAGCTCCTTACTAGCGGACACAGATACGCAGTATTTT
-,-,TRBV30,TRBJ2-3,12,CAWSVGPDTQYF,TGTGCCTGGAGTGTAGGGCCAGATACGCAGTATTTT
few,TRBD1,TRBV5-1,TRBJ2-7,14,CASTSGQASYEQYF,TGCGCCAGCACCTCGGGACAGGCGTCCTACGAGCAGTACTTC
-,-,TRBV12-3/TRBV12-4,TRBJ2-3,16,CASSFFSVTSTDTQYF,TGTGCCAGCAGTTTCTTTAGCGTAACTAGCACAGATACGCAGTATTTT
-,TRBD1,TRBV7-9,TRBJ1-2,17,CASSSTGTGGLLVGYTF,TGTGCCAGCAGTTCGACCGGGACAGGGGGCTTGTTAGTTGGCTACACCTTC
-,TRBD1,TRBV5-5,TRBJ1-1,14,CASSLEGAGTEAFF,TGTGCCAGCAGCTTGGAGGGGGCTGGCACTGAAGCTTTCTTT
-,TRBD1,TRBV6-2/TRBV6-3,TRBJ2-7,13,CASSWGQSYEQYF,TGTGCCAGCAGTTGGGGACAGTCCTACGAGCAGTACTTC